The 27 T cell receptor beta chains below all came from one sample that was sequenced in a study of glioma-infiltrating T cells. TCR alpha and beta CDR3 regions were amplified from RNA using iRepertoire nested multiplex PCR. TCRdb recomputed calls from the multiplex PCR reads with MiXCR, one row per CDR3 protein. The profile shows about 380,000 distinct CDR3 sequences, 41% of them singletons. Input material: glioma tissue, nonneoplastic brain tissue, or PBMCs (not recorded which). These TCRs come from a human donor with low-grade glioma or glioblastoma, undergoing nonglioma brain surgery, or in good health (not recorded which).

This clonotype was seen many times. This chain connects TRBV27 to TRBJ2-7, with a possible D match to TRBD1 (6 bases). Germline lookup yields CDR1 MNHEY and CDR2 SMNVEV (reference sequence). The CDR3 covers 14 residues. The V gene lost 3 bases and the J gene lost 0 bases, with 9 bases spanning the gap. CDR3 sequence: CASSFQGSSYEQYF. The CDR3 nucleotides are TGTGCCAGCAGTTTCCAGGGGAGCTCCTACGAGCAGTACTTC.

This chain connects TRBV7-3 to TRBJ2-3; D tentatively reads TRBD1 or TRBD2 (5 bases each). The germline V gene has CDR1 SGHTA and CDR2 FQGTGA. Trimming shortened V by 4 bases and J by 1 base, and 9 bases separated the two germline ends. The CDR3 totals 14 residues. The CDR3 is CASSWGTRTDTQYF. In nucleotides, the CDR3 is TGTGCCAGCAGCTGGGGGACCCGCACAGATACGCAGTATTTT.

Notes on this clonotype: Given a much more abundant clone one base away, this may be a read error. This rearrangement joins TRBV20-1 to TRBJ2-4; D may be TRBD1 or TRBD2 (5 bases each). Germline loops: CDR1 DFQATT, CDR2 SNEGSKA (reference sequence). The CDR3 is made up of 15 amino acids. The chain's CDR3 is CSARDAGTVKNVQYF. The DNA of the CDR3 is TGCAGTGCTAGAGATGCAGGGACGGTCAAAAACGTTCAGTACTTC.

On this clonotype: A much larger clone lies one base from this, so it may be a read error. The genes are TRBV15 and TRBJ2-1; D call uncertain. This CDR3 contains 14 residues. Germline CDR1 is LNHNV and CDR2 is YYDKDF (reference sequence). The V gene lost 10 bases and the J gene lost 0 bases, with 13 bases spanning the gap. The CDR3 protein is CAIHDISSYNEQFF. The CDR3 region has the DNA TGTGCCATCCATGACATATCCTCCTACAATGAGCAGTTCTTC.

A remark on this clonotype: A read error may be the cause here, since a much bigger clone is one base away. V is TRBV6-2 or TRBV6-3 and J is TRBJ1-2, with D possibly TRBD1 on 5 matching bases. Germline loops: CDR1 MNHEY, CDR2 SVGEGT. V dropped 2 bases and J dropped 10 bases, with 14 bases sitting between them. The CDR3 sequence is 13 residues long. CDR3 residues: CASSYLGGRDYTF. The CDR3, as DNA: TGTGCCAGCAGTTACCTGGGGGGAAGAGACTACACCTTC.

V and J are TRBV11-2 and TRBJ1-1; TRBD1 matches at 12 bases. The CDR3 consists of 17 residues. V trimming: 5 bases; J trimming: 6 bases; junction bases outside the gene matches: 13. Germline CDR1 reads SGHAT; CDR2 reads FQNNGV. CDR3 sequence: CASSHRDRGLNGAEAFF. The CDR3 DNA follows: TGTGCCAGCAGCCACCGGGACAGGGGGCTTAATGGCGCTGAAGCTTTCTTT.

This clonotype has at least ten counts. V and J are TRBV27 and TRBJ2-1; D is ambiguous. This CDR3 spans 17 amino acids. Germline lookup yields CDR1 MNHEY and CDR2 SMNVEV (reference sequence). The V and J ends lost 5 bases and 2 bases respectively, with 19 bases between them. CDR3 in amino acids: CASSTSQTHPTYNEQFF. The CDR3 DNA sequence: TGTGCCAGCAGTACTTCCCAGACCCACCCTACCTACAATGAGCAGTTCTTC.

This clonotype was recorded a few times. The CDR3 reads CASSSKREGPYNEQFF. The CDR3 nucleotides are TGTGCCAGCAGTTCGAAGCGGGAGGGCCCTTACAATGAGCAGTTCTTC. V gene TRBV27 combines with J gene TRBJ2-1, with 10 bases that match TRBD2. V shed 4 bases, J shed 4 bases, and the junction held 7 bases outside the gene matches. Germline loops: CDR1 MNHEY, CDR2 SMNVEV (reference sequence). The CDR3 sequence is 16 residues long.

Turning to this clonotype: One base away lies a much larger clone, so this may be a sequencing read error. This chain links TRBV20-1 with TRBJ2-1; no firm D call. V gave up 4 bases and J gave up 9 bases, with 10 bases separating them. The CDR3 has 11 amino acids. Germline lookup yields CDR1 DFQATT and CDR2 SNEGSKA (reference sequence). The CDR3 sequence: CSATVLSEQFF. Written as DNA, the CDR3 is TGCAGTGCTACAGTGCTTAGTGAGCAGTTCTTC.

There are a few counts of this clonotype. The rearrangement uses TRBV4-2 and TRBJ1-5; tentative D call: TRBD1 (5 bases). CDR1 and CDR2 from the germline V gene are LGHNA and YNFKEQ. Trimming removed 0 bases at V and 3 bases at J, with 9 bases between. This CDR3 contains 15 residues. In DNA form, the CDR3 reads TGTGCCAGCAGCCAAGAGGGGGGGATCAATCAGCCCCAGCATTTT. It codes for CASSQEGGINQPQHF.

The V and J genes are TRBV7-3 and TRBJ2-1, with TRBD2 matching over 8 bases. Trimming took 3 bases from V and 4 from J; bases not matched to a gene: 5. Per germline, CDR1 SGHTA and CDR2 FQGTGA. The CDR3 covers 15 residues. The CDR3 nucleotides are TGTGCCAGCAGCTTGGGGACTAGTCTTTACAATGAGCAGTTCTTC. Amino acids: CASSLGTSLYNEQFF.

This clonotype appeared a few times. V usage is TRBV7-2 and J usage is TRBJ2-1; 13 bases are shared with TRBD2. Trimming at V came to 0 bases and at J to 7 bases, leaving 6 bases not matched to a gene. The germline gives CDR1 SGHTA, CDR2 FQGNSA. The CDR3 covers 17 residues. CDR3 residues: CASSLALAGGPMNEQFF. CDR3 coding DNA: TGTGCCAGCAGCTTAGCACTAGCGGGAGGGCCAATGAATGAGCAGTTCTTC.

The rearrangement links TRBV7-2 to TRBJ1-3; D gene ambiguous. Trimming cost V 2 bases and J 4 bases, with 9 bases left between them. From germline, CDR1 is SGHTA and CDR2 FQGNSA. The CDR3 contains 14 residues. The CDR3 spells CASSLLQAGNTIYF. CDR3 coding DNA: TGTGCCAGCAGCTTATTGCAGGCGGGAAACACCATATATTTT.

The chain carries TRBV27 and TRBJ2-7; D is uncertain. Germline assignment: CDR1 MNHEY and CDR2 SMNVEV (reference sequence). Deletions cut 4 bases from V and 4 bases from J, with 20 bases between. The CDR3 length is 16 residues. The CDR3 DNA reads TGTGCCAGCAGTTCTTCCCCCTCGAGGTTCTCATACGAGCAGTACTTC. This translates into CASSSSPSRFSYEQYF.

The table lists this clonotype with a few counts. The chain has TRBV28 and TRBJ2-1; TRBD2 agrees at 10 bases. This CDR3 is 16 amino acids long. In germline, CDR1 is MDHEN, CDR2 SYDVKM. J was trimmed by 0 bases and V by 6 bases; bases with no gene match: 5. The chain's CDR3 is CASSRGLASSYNEQFF. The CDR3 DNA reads TGTGCCAGCAGCCGGGGACTAGCGAGCTCCTACAATGAGCAGTTCTTC.

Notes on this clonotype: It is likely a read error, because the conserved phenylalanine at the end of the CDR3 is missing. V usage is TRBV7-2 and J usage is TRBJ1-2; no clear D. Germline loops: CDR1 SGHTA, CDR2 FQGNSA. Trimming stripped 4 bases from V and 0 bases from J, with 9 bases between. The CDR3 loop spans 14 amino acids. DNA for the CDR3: TGTGCCAGCAGCTCTCGTGGAGCTAACTATGGCTACACCCTC. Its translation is CASSSRGANYGYTL.

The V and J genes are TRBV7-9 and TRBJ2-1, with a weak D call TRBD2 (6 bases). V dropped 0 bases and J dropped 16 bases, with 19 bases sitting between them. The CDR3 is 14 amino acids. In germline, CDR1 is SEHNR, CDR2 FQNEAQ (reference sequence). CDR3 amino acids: CASSLAGGLMPQFF. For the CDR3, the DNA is TGTGCCAGCAGCTTAGCGGGAGGACTTATGCCGCAATTCTTC.

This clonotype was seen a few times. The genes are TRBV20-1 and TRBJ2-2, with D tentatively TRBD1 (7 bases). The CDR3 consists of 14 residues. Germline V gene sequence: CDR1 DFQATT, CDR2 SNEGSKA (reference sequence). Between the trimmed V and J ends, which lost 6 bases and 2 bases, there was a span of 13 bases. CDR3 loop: CSALTGTNTGELFF. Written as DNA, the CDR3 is TGCAGTGCCTTGACAGGGACTAACACCGGGGAGCTGTTTTTT.

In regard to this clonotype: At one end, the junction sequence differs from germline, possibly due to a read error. The CDR3 DNA follows: TGTGCCAGCAACAGGGGGTTGTGGGGTGACGAGCAGCACTTC. It codes for CASNRGLWGDEQHF. The chain combines TRBV6-2 or TRBV6-3 with TRBJ2-7; 8 nucleotides align to TRBD1. Germline V gene lookup returns CDR1 MNHEY and CDR2 SVGEGT. CDR3 length: 14 residues.

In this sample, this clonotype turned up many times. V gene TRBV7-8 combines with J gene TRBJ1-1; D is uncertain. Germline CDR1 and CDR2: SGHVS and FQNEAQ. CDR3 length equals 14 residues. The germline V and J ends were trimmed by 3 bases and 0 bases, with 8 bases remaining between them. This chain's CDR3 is CASSLDLMNTEAFF. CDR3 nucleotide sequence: TGTGCCAGCAGCTTGGACCTCATGAACACTGAAGCTTTCTTT.

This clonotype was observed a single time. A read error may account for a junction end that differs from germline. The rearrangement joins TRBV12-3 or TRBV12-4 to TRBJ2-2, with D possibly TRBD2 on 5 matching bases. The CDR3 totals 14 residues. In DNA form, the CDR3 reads TGTGCCAGCAGCTGGACTTCTAACACCTGGGAGCTGTTTTTT. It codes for CASSWTSNTWELFF.

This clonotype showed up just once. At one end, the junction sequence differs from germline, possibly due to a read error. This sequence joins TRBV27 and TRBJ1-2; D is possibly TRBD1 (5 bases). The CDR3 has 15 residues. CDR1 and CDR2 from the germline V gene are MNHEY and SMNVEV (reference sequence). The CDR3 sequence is CASSLFGANNYGYTF. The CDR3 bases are TGTGCGAGCAGTTTATTCGGGGCTAATAACTATGGCTACACCTTC.

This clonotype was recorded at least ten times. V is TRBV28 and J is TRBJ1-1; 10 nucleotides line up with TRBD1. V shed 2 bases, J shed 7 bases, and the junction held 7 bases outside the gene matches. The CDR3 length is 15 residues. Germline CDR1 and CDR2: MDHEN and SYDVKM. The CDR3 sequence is CASSLETGGVDEAFF. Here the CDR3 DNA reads TGTGCCAGCAGTTTAGAGACAGGGGGCGTGGATGAAGCTTTCTTT. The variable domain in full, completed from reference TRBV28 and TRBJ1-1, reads DVKVTQSSRYLVKRTGEKVFLECVQDMDHENMFWYRQDPGLGLRLIYFSYDVKMKEKGDIPEGYSVSREKKERFSLILESASTNQTSMYLCASSLETGGVDEAFFGQGTRLTVV.

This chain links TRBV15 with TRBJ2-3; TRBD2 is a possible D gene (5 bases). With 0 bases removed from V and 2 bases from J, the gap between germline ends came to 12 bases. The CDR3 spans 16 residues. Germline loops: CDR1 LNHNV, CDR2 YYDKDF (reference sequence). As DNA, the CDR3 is TGTGCCACCAGCAGAGATCGGAATAGCGCCACAGATACGCAGTATTTT. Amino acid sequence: CATSRDRNSATDTQYF.

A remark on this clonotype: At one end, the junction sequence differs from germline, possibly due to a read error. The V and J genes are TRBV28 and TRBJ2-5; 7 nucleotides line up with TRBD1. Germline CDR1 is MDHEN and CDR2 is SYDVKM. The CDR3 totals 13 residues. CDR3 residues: CAGSSRGLETQYF. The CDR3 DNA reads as TGTGCCGGCAGTTCCAGGGGGTTGGAGACCCAGTACTTC.

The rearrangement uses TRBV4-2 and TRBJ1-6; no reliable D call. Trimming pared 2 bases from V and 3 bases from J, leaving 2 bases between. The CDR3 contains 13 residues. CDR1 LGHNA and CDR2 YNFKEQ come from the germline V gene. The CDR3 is CASSQYYNSPLHF. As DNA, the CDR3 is TGTGCCAGCAGCCAATACTATAATTCACCCCTCCACTTT.

CDR3 sequence (DNA): TGCAGCGTTGAAGATGCACTGGCAGATACGCAGTATTTT. Amino acids: CSVEDALADTQYF. The chain recombines TRBV29-1 with TRBJ2-3; D call uncertain. Trimming removed 0 bases at V and 4 bases at J, with 8 bases between. The germline V gene encodes CDR1 SQVTM and CDR2 ANQGSEA. The CDR3 contains 13 residues.